Sequencing of this TCR beta chain was carried out in a study of T-cell memory formation after mild COVID-19. At the level of the study: Clustering of TCRs was largely donor specific. Broader study findings: Second-wave clones reaching peak frequency on day 37 lacked confirmed SARS-CoV-2 specificity. Pre-infection memory harbored some responding clones, suggesting cross-reactive memory joined.

TCRdb itself ran the 5' RACE reads through MiXCR, one entry per CDR3 protein. The sample shows approximately 150,000 distinct CDR3 sequences, about 15% of them seen only once. Comments on this clonotype: Antigen specificity is unknown.

Germline V gene lookup returns CDR1 SGHRS and CDR2 YFSETQ. The CDR3 runs 14 residues. With V trimmed by 5 bases and J by 4 bases, 6 bases remained unmatched. The gene calls are TRBV5-1 and TRBJ2-1, with 7 bases fitting TRBD1. This TCR derives from an adult woman who had mild COVID-19 (a few samples of this study predate the infection). Cell type and time point are not known. Sample: PBMCs or a T cell subset sorted from them (not recorded which). The CDR3 sequence: CASRSGQSYNEQFF. In DNA form, the CDR3 reads TGCGCCAGCAGATCGGGACAGAGTTACAATGAGCAGTTCTTC.